Detailed here is one TCR beta chain. Produced via immunoSEQ multiplex PCR; TCRdb's table is partial and in-frame only. The sample lists under 350,000 clones, 65% to 90% seen once, with around 1% in the top ten. The data were taken from a study of cytomegalovirus exposure and HLA in healthy donors. Per the germline V gene, CDR1 is MNHEY and CDR2 is SMNVEV (reference sequence). The CDR3 totals 14 residues. V lost 6 bases to trimming and J lost 4 bases, with 13 bases between them. The clonotype was recovered from a woman aged 18 to 35 in good health and CMV-seronegative. This sequence joins TRBV27 and TRBJ2-1, with D maybe TRBD2 (7 bases). The sample comprised PBMCs. CDR3 bases: TGTGCCAGCAGCCCAGCGGGGACATACAATGAGCAGTTCTTC. Its translation is CASSPAGTYNEQFF.